This TCR beta chain was recorded in a study of cytomegalovirus exposure and HLA in healthy donors. V shed 8 bases, J shed 2 bases, and the junction held 6 bases outside the gene matches. The germline CDR1 and CDR2 sequences are SQVTM and ANQGSEA. This CDR3 has 12 residues. Regarding this clone: As yet, its antigen is unknown.

A multiplex PCR was run with 60 Vbeta primers and 13 Jbeta primers. Clones were sequenced by immunoSEQ multiplex PCR, and TCRdb holds only the in-frame ones, with some missing. This table has 150,000 to 200,000 clones, about 75% appearing once. General study points: Analyzed later, association rates of TCRs varied across HLA loci, with DRB1 most and HLA-C fewest. In a later analysis, TCR beta V- and J-gene trimming showed a link to a missense DCLRE1C variant.

Sequencing input: PBMCs. The chain combines TRBV29-1 with TRBJ2-7; 7 bases map to TRBD1. The TCR was taken from a man aged 35 to 55 in good health and CMV-seropositive. The CDR3 spells CSFNRGPYEQYF. In nucleotides, the CDR3 is TGCAGCTTTAACAGGGGCCCCTACGAGCAGTACTTC.